This record covers a single T cell receptor (beta chain). Its antigen has not been determined. No much larger clonotype is one base removed from it; base qualities were not supplied. The data were obtained in a study of blood T cell repertoires in COVID-19 (dated by TCRdb to 2018 to 2020). For context, the study as a whole: Samples covering the acute and convalescent phases of COVID-19 were provided by collaborators in the United States, Italy and Spain. The repertoires were released in a freely available public database meant as a resource for research on the immune response to SARS-CoV-2. Sample metadata almost always included a de-identified subject ID, COVID-19 status, age in years and sex. Samples came from the ongoing ImmuneRACE study (first 160 participants) plus 1,254 subjects from 6 global collaborators. The prospective study material was composed of cDNA or gDNA derived from T cells, B-cell-depleted T cells, or PBMCs. Deeply sampled blood TCRbeta repertoires from subjects exposed to, actively infected with, or recovered from COVID-19 were included in the dataset. Where HLA class I and class II types were available, the types were taken from metadata supplied by the sample provider, not from assay-based typing.

Trimming removed 6 bases from V and 0 bases from J, leaving 8 bases between the germline ends. CDR1 and CDR2 (SQVTM, ANQGSEA) derive from the germline V gene. Spanning cysteine to phenylalanine, the CDR3 consists of 13 amino acids. Only the CDR3 DNA stays, 39 bases, in frame from base 1. The investigation overall reported the following: How much clinical and demographic metadata was included differed by source and by participant, and the metadata was provided uncurated.

In the prospective study, participants were roughly 18 to 89 years old, resided in 20 to 30 geographic areas of the United States, and were enrolled through a virtual design. In the prospective study, participants were assigned to cohorts based on the clinical history participants reported in a screening survey and a study questionnaire. For ImmuneRACE Cohort 3, a participant was defined as recovered based on two consecutive negative NP/OP PCR tests, clearance by a healthcare professional, or resolution of symptoms. In the prospective study, whole blood, serum and a nasopharyngeal or oropharyngeal swab were collected from each participant by mobile phlebotomists. Prospective study participants could optionally give additional blood draws and questionnaires over a roughly 2-month period. Blood samples from the prospective study were shipped frozen or at room temperature prior to DNA extraction.

TCRbeta CDR3 regions were amplified from genomic DNA using the immunoSEQ Assay, a bias-controlled multiplex PCR. In the authors' own workflow: Within the assay, amplification of reference gene primers was used to estimate how many nucleated cells each sample contained. Sequence reads were collapsed and filtered to measure the absolute abundance of every unique TCRbeta CDR3 rearrangement. For each sample, productive Simpson clonality was calculated as the square root of Simpson's diversity index across productive rearrangements. Sourced from immuneACCESS, this table was stored by TCRdb with only in-frame sequences that have V and J called. A share of the clones is absent; for the studies checked, an unresolved V gene accounts for under half, and the remainder has no known explanation. The D gene and trimming were derived from the DNA, and the V and J assignments and clone size from that table. The sample table holds about 370,000 clones, of which roughly 86% were seen once. Clones ranked in the top ten supply around 1.7% of the sample.

The chain is encoded by TRBV29-1 joined to TRBJ1-4; there is no confident call for the D gene. The receptor comes from a woman aged 25-40 years who had recovered from COVID-19. The material sequenced was PBMCs or T cells enriched from blood (not recorded which). The CDR3 reads CSVKTATNEKLFF. The nucleotides read TGCAGCGTAAAGACTGCAACTAATGAAAAACTGTTTTTT.